Listed below are T cell receptor beta chains from one sample, sequenced in a study of B cell selection in AIRE deficiency. Some clones are missing from TCRdb's copy, which holds only in-frame ones; the method was immunoSEQ multiplex PCR. The table has approximately 26,000 clones, roughly 90% seen once. The specimen sequenced was CD4+CD25+ Tregs sorted from PBMCs. Receptors were obtained from a human donor in good health. Each CDR3 is given with its conserved first and last residue. The D gene is left open where the match is weak. Clone size, where shown, is once, few, many, or a class for clones that have expanded.

>NA|TRBV19|TRBJ2-2|TRBD2
CASGGATTNTGELFF
TGTGCCAGCGGGGGGGCAACTACGAACACCGGGGAGCTGTTTTTT
>NA|TRBV6-5|TRBJ2-7|TRBD2
CASSPGGTPWEQYF
TGTGCCAGCAGCCCCGGGGGGACGCCCTGGGAGCAGTACTTC
>NA|TRBV19|TRBJ1-5|NA
CASSIPRGQINQPQHF
TGTGCCAGTAGTATACCACGTGGACAGATCAATCAGCCCCAGCATTTT
>NA|TRBV4-2|TRBJ1-1|NA
CASSQVGAETATEAFF
TGTGCCAGCAGCCAAGTCGGGGCAGAAACTGCGACTGAAGCTTTCTTT
>NA|TRBV10-3|TRBJ2-1|NA
CAISDGGYNEQFF
TGTGCCATCAGTGACGGGGGTTACAATGAGCAGTTCTTC
>NA|TRBV18|TRBJ1-2|NA
CASSLGQAYDYGYTF
TGTGCCAGCTCTCTGGGCCAGGCTTACGACTATGGCTACACCTTC
>NA|TRBV11-2|TRBJ2-5|NA
CASSSGLGGQETQYF
TGTGCCAGCAGCTCAGGACTCGGAGGGCAAGAGACCCAGTACTTC
>NA|TRBV2|TRBJ1-2|NA
CASRPGESDYTF
TGTGCCAGCAGGCCCGGGGAAAGTGATTACACCTTC
>NA|TRBV28|TRBJ2-5|NA
CASSSSGTGLETQYF
TGTGCCAGCAGTTCTTCCGGGACTGGACTGGAGACCCAGTACTTC
>NA|TRBV29-1|TRBJ2-7|NA
CSVGSVASLTYEQYF
TGCAGCGTTGGGTCTGTTGCTAGCTTAACCTACGAGCAGTACTTC
>NA|TRBV14|TRBJ2-1|TRBD1
CASSQELRDRQFF
TGTGCCAGCAGCCAAGAATTACGGGACAGGCAGTTCTTC
>NA|TRBV2|TRBJ2-3|TRBD2
CASSEEGLAGGRTDTQYF
TGTGCCAGCAGTGAAGAGGGCCTAGCGGGGGGCCGGACAGATACGCAGTATTTT
>NA|TRBV18|TRBJ2-4|NA
CASSPPGRAKNIQYF
TGTGCCAGCTCACCACCAGGGAGGGCCAAAAACATTCAGTACTTC
>once|TRBV6-4|TRBJ1-2|TRBD1
CASSPTGDHGYTF
TGTGCCAGCAGCCCGACAGGGGACCATGGCTACACCTTC
>NA|TRBV19|TRBJ1-1|TRBD1
CASSPGTGPLNTEAFF
TGTGCCAGTAGTCCCGGGACAGGACCTTTGAACACTGAAGCTTTCTTT
>NA|TRBV10-3|TRBJ1-6|TRBD1
CAISESWTGTLHF
TGTGCCATCAGTGAGTCCTGGACAGGGACCCTCCACTTT
>NA|TRBV10-3|TRBJ1-2|NA
CAITPGVANYGYTF
TGTGCCATCACCCCTGGAGTAGCCAACTATGGCTACACCTTC
>NA|TRBV6-1|TRBJ1-6|NA
CASSGGLGGNSPLHF
TGTGCCAGCAGTGGAGGACTTGGGGGAAATTCACCCCTCCACTTT
>once|TRBV18|TRBJ1-5|NA
CASSPPGSGNQPQHF
TGTGCCAGCTCACCACCAGGGTCGGGCAATCAGCCCCAGCATTTT
>NA|TRBV4-3|TRBJ1-2|TRBD1
CASSPRQGDYGYTF
TGCGCCAGCAGCCCCCGACAGGGCGACTATGGCTACACCTTC
>few|TRBV7-9|TRBJ1-6|NA
CASSSRGESPLHF
TGTGCCAGCAGCTCCCGGGGGGAATCACCCCTCCACTTT
>once|TRBV7-2|TRBJ2-1|TRBD2
CASRMAGGSNEQFF
TGTGCCAGCAGGATGGCGGGGGGCTCCAATGAGCAGTTCTTC
>few|TRBV10-1|TRBJ1-2|NA
CASSRDPDYGYTF
TGCGCCAGCAGCCGGGACCCTGACTATGGCTACACCTTC
>once|TRBV6-7|TRBJ2-7|NA
CASSTHYEQYF
TGTGCCAGCAGTACCCACTACGAGCAGTACTTC
>NA|TRBV5-1|TRBJ2-4|TRBD1
CASSLVTGVVDTAKNIQYF
TGCGCCAGCAGCTTGGTAACAGGGGTAGTGGATACGGCCAAAAACATTCAGTACTTC
>NA|TRBV2|TRBJ2-1|NA
CASSIEQVWDEQFF
TGTGCCAGCAGCATTGAACAGGTCTGGGATGAGCAGTTCTTC
>NA|TRBV7-2|TRBJ1-4|NA
CASSPGLTGFGEKLFF
TGTGCCAGCAGCCCCGGGCTGACAGGCTTTGGGGAAAAACTGTTTTTT
>NA|TRBV7-2|TRBJ2-1|NA
CASRETGYSYNEQFF
TGTGCCAGCAGAGAGACGGGGTACTCCTACAATGAGCAGTTCTTC
>NA|TRBV5-1|TRBJ2-1|TRBD2
CASSLELAGARSEQFF
TGCGCCAGCAGCTTGGAACTAGCGGGGGCCCGGTCAGAGCAGTTCTTC
>NA|TRBV28|TRBJ1-1|NA
CASSFGGLNTEAFF
TGTGCCAGCAGTTTCGGCGGTCTGAACACTGAAGCTTTCTTT